One TCR beta chain is described in this entry. This entry is derived from a study of T-cell reconstitution after alpha-beta-depleted transplantation in children. V was clipped by 0 bases and J by 4 bases; unmatched bases: 7. From germline, CDR1 is MGHRA and CDR2 YSYEKL. The CDR3 is 17 amino acids. Using unique molecular identifiers, the investigators prepared the TCRbeta library. In TCRdb, the PCR reads were re-called with MiXCR into one record per CDR3 protein. Found here are about 410,000 distinct CDR3 sequences, roughly 21% of them singletons; the top ten hold around 4%. The sample in question was PBMCs from the stem cell graft donor, obtained from the stem cell graft. The receptor comes from a human donor who donated a stem cell graft to a child with acute myeloid leukemia. The chain joins TRBV4-1 to TRBJ2-1; 9 bases match TRBD1. The CDR3 loop is CASSQDMRDREYNEQFF. The CDR3 nucleotides are TGCGCCAGCAGCCAAGACATGCGGGACAGGGAATACAATGAGCAGTTCTTC.